This T cell receptor (beta chain) was documented in a study of OX40 agonist ivuxolimab in advanced cancers. Whole-study context: The group had a mean age of around 64 years, ranged from 23 to 79, and was 80% to 85% male. General study results and limits: Nonresponders, in some cases, also had low normalized T-cell clonal expansion. Clonal expansion by week 6 occurred in CD4+ and CD8+ blood T cells (at 0.1 to 3.0 mg/kg).

A remark on this clone: Antigen: not known.

Exclusion applied to patients with autoimmune disease history or systemic immunosuppression. V dropped 3 bases and J dropped 5; count of bases not matched to a gene: 12. Per the germline V gene, CDR1 is LGHNA and CDR2 is YNFKEQ. The CDR3 sequence is 16 residues long. The repertoire was sequenced with immunoSEQ multiplex PCR; TCRdb's copy has only in-frame clones and lacks some. The repertoire holds tens of thousands of clones, with about 92% as singletons. The receptor comes from an adult with an advanced solid tumor such as melanoma, head and neck, liver or kidney cancer. The source was CD4+ or CD8+ T cells sorted from blood, collected in a trial of the OX40 agonist ivuxolimab. This sequence joins TRBV4-2 and TRBJ1-2, with 7 bases aligning to TRBD1. CDR3 DNA sequence: TGTGCCAGCAGCCAGGAAACAGGGGAAGGACTATATGGCTACACCTTC. Translated: CASSQETGEGLYGYTF.